A selection of T cell receptor beta chains follows, all from one sample in a study of cytomegalovirus exposure and HLA in healthy donors. Assay used: immunoSEQ multiplex PCR; TCRdb lists only in-frame clones, some missing. Of around 200,000 clones in the sample, roughly 83% were seen once. Sequencing used PBMCs. These receptors were taken from a girl aged 10 to 17 in good health and CMV-seronegative. Both conserved end residues are part of each CDR3. The D gene is left open where the match is weak.

>TRBJ2-2|NA|TRBV18
CASSFYTGELFF
>TRBJ1-2|NA|TRBV2
CASSGLRKSSNYGYTF
>TRBJ2-4|NA|TRBV6-1
CASSEASGGKNIQYF
>TRBJ1-1|TRBD1|TRBV28
CASSGLLDRMNTEAFF
>TRBJ1-6|NA|TRBV6-4
CASSLTGDLNSPLHF
>TRBJ2-5|NA|TRBV5-1
CASSPGGGRETQYF
>TRBJ1-3|TRBD1|TRBV6-1
CASSEGGGTGNTIYF
>TRBJ1-1|TRBD1|TRBV5-1
CASSSGTGHTEAFF
>TRBJ1-2|TRBD1|TRBV5-6
CASRPDRGSYGYTF
>TRBJ2-5|NA|TRBV7-2
CASSLVGRGRREETQYF
>TRBJ2-3|TRBD2|TRBV28
CASSLWTSGRTDTQYF
>TRBJ2-4|TRBD2|TRBV28
CASTRLAGGPSRNIQYF
>TRBJ1-5|TRBD1|TRBV28
CASGGGTDNQPQHF
>TRBJ2-6|NA|TRBV7-9
CASSSFVSRGANVLTF
>TRBJ1-1|TRBD1|TRBV5-6
CASSLNTGTGYTEAFF